This entry concerns a single T cell receptor (beta chain). CDR1 is KGHSH, CDR2 LQKENI, per germline. V was pared by 4 bases and J by 5 bases, with 11 bases of the junction left unmatched. CDR3 size: 16 residues. The data originate from a study of control samples from healthy donors and cancer patients. Clones were read by immunoSEQ multiplex PCR, and TCRdb kept only the in-frame ones, dropping some. Here the sample spans about 92,000 clones, around 82% being singletons. The receptor was derived from a woman aged 60-75 years in good health. This rearrangement joins TRBV18 to TRBJ1-3, with 7 bases lining up with TRBD1. The specimen was blood. The chain's CDR3 is CASSLQTGLDRNTIYF. The CDR3 DNA is TGTGCCAGCTCACTTCAGACAGGGCTAGACCGAAACACCATATATTTT.